One sample yielded the 11 T cell receptor beta chains listed below, sequenced in a study of siplizumab effects on memory and regulatory T cells. Assay used: immunoSEQ multiplex PCR; TCRdb lists only in-frame clones, some missing. The table lists 62,000 or so clones, over 65% of them singletons. Sequencing was done on a sample of memory CD4+ T cells sorted from blood. Receptor source: a human donor in good health.

The count of this clone is one. CDR3 sequence: CASSHDSGNTIYF. The CDR3 DNA follows: TGCGCCAGCAGCCACGACAGTGGAAACACCATATATTTT. V gene TRBV5-1 combines with J gene TRBJ1-3; the D gene is possibly TRBD1 (5 bases). This CDR3 is 13 amino acids long. V dropped 4 bases and J dropped 3 bases, with 8 bases sitting between them. Per the germline V gene, CDR1 is SGHRS and CDR2 is YFSETQ.

The chain uses TRBV19 and TRBJ1-5, with 8 bases lining up with TRBD1. Germline-derived CDR1 and CDR2 are LNHDA and SQIVND (reference sequence). This CDR3 spans 15 amino acids. V gave up 6 bases and J gave up 1 base; unmatched junction bases: 5. This CDR3 is CASSPGGLSNQPQHF. The CDR3 DNA sequence: TGTGCCAGTAGCCCAGGGGGCCTAAGCAATCAGCCCCAGCATTTT. The complete variable domain, with remaining parts taken from reference TRBV19 and TRBJ1-5, reads DGGITQSPKYLFRKEGQNVTLSCEQNLNHDAMYWYRQDPGQGLRLIYYSQIVNDFQKGDIAEGYSVSREKKESFPLTVTSAQKNPTAFYLCASSPGGLSNQPQHFGDGTRLSIL.

The chain links TRBV15 to TRBJ2-1; D is unclear. V was trimmed by 0 bases and J by 8 bases, leaving 8 bases between them. The CDR3 is 13 amino acids. Germline CDR1 LNHNV, CDR2 YYDKDF (reference sequence). The CDR3 is CATSRDGYDEQFF. In nucleotides, the CDR3 is TGTGCCACCAGCAGAGATGGATATGATGAGCAGTTCTTC.

V usage is TRBV18 and J usage is TRBJ2-2, with 7 bases aligning to TRBD2. The V gene end was trimmed by 1 base and the J gene end by 1 base; junction bases not matched to a gene: 3. CDR3 size: 16 residues. The germline V gene encodes CDR1 KGHSH and CDR2 LQKENI. The CDR3 region has the DNA TGTGCCAGCTCACCACGGAGCGGGGAGAACACCGGGGAGCTGTTTTTT. Translated: CASSPRSGENTGELFF.

This chain joins TRBV6-1 and TRBJ2-1; 9 bases line up with TRBD1. CDR1 is MNHNS and CDR2 is SASEGT in the germline V gene. CDR3 length: 13 residues. The ends lost 6 bases at V and 6 bases at J; junction bases unmatched: 3. CDR3 DNA: TGTGCCAGCAGGGACAGGGGCGTCAATGAGCAGTTCTTC. Translation: CASRDRGVNEQFF.

V gene TRBV5-6 combines with J gene TRBJ2-7; a possible D gene is TRBD1 (5 bases). This CDR3 contains 16 residues. V was trimmed by 4 bases and J by 2 bases, leaving 19 bases between them. From germline, CDR1 is SGHDT and CDR2 YYEEEE. DNA of the CDR3: TGTGCCAGCAGCCCTTTGAGGTTGGACACCCCCTACGAGCAGTACTTC. This gives the protein CASSPLRLDTPYEQYF.

As concerns this clone: Distinct nucleotide sequences in the sample also encode this CDR3. The genes are TRBV19 and TRBJ2-5; D is ambiguous. This CDR3 contains 15 residues. CDR1 and CDR2 (germline): LNHDA, SQIVND (reference sequence). V dropped 3 bases and J dropped 2 bases, with 13 bases sitting between them. The CDR3 loop reads CASSIGSLTQETQYF. In DNA form, the CDR3 reads TGTGCCAGTAGTATTGGGTCGCTGACACAAGAGACCCAGTACTTC.

This chain connects TRBV19 to TRBJ2-5; no clear D. Germline V gene data show CDR1 as LNHDA and CDR2 as SQIVND (reference sequence). Trimming cost V 7 bases and J 12 bases, with 21 bases left between them. This CDR3 region has 13 residues. Here the CDR3 reads CASIRKEDGQKYF. The CDR3 DNA sequence: TGTGCCAGTATAAGGAAGGAAGATGGTCAGAAGTACTTC. Complete variable domain (other parts from reference TRBV19 and TRBJ2-5): DGGITQSPKYLFRKEGQNVTLSCEQNLNHDAMYWYRQDPGQGLRLIYYSQIVNDFQKGDIAEGYSVSREKKESFPLTVTSAQKNPTAFYLCASIRKEDGQKYFGPGTRLLVL.

V usage is TRBV7-2 and J usage is TRBJ1-1; perhaps TRBD1 as D (5 bases). Germline CDR1 reads SGHTA; CDR2 reads FQGNSA. CDR3 length: 15 residues. The V and J ends lost 3 bases and 0 bases respectively, with 11 bases between them. The CDR3 nucleotides are TGTGCCAGCAGCTTGGGTCTAGGGGTGAACACTGAAGCTTTCTTT. Protein: CASSLGLGVNTEAFF.

In nucleotides, the CDR3 is TGCGCCAGCAGCATTGACGGAAGGGATGAGCAGTTCTTC. As protein: CASSIDGRDEQFF. The chain employs TRBV5-1 and TRBJ2-1; D gene unclear. This CDR3 spans 13 amino acids. V was clipped by 4 bases and J by 8 bases, with 13 bases between them. Germline V gene data show CDR1 as SGHRS and CDR2 as YFSETQ.

This chain uses TRBV5-4 with TRBJ2-5; 7 bases line up with TRBD2. The V gene end was trimmed by 0 bases and the J gene end by 4 bases; junction bases not matched to a gene: 6. Germline CDR1 SGHNT, CDR2 YYREEE (reference sequence). The CDR3 covers 15 residues. CDR3 DNA sequence: TGTGCCAGCAGCTTGGAGGGGCGGGGGTTAGAGACCCAGTACTTC. Its protein is CASSLEGRGLETQYF.